This TCR beta chain was profiled in a study of glioma-infiltrating T cells. Trimming pared 7 bases from V and 1 base from J, leaving 14 bases between. Germline V CDR1 and CDR2: SNHLY, FYNNEI. The CDR3 contains 14 residues. TCR alpha and beta CDR3 regions were amplified from RNA using iRepertoire nested multiplex PCR. Tissue mRNA or PBMC total RNA, about 95-450 ng, went into one-step reverse transcription and amplification. TCRdb itself ran the multiplex PCR reads through MiXCR, one entry per CDR3 protein. The sample lists more than 100,000 distinct CDR3 sequences, 25% to 35% occurring once. Study observations and caveats: Tissue-blood divergence was below expectation in non-neoplastic patients, above in gliomas. Tissue and blood shared very few CDR3 sequences.

Comment on this clonotype: Its antigen is still unknown.

Sequencing was performed on glioma tissue, nonneoplastic brain tissue, or PBMCs (not recorded which). The chain employs TRBV2 and TRBJ2-7, with D possibly matching TRBD2 (5 bases). The sequence was collected from a human donor with low-grade glioma or glioblastoma, undergoing nonglioma brain surgery, or in good health (not recorded which). This CDR3 reads CASNPGTGSYEQYF. The CDR3 nucleotides read TGTGCCAGCAACCCGGGAACTGGTTCCTACGAGCAGTACTTC.